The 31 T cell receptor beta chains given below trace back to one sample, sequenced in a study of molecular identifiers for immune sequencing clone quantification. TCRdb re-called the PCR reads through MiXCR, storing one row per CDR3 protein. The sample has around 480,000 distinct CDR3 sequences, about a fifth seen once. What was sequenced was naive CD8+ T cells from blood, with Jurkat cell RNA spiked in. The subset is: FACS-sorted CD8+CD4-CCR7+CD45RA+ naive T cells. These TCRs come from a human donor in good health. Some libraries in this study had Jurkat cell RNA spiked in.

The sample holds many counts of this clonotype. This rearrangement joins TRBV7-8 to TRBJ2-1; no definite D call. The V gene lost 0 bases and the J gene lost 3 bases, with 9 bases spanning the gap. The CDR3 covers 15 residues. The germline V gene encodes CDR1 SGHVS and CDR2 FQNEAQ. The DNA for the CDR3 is TGTGCCAGCAGCTTAGCGCCCCACCGCTACAATGAGCAGTTCTTC. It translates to CASSLAPHRYNEQFF.

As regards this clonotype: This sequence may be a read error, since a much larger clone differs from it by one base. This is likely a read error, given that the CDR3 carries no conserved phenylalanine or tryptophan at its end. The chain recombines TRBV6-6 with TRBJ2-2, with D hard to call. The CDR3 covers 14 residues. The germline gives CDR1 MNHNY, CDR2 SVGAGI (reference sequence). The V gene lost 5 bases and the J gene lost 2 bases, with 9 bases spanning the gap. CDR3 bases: TGTGCCAGCAGTACTCCTTTTAACACCGGGGAGCTGTTTTCT. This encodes CASSTPFNTGELFS.

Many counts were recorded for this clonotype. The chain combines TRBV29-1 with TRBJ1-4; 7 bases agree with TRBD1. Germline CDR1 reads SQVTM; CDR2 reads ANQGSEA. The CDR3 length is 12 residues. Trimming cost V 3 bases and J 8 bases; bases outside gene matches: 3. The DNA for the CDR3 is TGCAGCGTTGAGGAAGGGGGCGAAAAACTGTTTTTT. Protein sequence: CSVEEGGEKLFF.

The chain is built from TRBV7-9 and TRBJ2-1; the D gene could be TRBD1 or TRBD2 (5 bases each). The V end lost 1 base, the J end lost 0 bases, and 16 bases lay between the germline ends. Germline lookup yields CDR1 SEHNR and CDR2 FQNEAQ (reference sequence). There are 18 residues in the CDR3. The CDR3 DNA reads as TGTGCCAGCAGCTTAGAGGGACCCCGATGGAACTCCTACAATGAGCAGTTCTTC. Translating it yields CASSLEGPRWNSYNEQFF.

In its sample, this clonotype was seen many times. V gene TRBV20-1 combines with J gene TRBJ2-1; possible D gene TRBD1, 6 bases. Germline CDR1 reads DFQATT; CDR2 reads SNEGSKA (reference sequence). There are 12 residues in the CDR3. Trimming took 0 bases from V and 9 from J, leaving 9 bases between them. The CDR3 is CSARDVGGEQFF. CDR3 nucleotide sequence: TGCAGTGCTAGAGATGTAGGGGGTGAGCAGTTCTTC.

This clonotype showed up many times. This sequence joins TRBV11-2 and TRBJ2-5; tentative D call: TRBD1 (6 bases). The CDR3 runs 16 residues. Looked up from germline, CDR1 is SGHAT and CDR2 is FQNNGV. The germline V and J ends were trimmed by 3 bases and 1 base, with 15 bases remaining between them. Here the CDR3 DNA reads TGTGCCAGCAGCTTCCTGAGAACAGGGTTCCAAGAGACCCAGTACTTC. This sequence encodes CASSFLRTGFQETQYF.

In DNA form, the CDR3 reads TGCAGTGCTACAAGTTTTTACAGGGGGGACAATGAGCAGTTCTTC. Its translation: CSATSFYRGDNEQFF. This chain uses TRBV20-1 with TRBJ2-1; 8 bases are shared with TRBD1. Germline CDR1 and CDR2: DFQATT and SNEGSKA (reference sequence). Trimming cost V 4 bases and J 5 bases; bases outside gene matches: 10. The CDR3 contains 15 residues.

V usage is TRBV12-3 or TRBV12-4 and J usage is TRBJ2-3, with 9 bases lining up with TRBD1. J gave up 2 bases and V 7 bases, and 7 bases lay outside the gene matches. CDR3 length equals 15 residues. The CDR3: CASTSGTGLTDTQYF. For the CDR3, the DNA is TGTGCCAGCACCTCCGGGACAGGGCTCACAGATACGCAGTATTTT.

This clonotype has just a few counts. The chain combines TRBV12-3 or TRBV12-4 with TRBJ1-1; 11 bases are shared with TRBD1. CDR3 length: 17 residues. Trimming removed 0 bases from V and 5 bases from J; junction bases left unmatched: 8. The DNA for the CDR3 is TGTGCCAGCAGTTTAGCCCCGGGACAGGGGGAAAAAACTGAAGCTTTCTTT. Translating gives CASSLAPGQGEKTEAFF.

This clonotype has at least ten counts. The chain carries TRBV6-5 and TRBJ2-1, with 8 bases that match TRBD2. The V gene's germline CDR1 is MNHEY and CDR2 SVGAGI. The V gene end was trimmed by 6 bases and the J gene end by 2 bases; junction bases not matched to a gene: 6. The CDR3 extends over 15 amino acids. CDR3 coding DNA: TGTGCCAGCAGACAACTAGCGGCCACCTACAATGAGCAGTTCTTC. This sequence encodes CASRQLAATYNEQFF.

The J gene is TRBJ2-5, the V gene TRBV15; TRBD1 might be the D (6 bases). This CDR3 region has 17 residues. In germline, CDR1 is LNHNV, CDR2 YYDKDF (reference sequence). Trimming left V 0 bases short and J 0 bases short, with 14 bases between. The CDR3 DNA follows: TGTGCCACCAGCAGAGAATATTGGACAGAGAACCAAGAGACCCAGTACTTC. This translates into CATSREYWTENQETQYF.

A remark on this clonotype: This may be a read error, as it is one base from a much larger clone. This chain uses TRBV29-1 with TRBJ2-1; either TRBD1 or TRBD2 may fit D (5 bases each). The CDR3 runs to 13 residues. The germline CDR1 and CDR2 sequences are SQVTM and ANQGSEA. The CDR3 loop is CSAEGQLYSEQFF. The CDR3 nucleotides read TGCAGCGCCGAGGGGCAGTTGTACAGTGAGCAGTTCTTC.

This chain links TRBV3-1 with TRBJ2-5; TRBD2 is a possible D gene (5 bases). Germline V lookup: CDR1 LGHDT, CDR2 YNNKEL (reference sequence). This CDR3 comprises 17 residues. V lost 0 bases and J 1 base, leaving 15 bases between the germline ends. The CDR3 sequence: CASSQDPQDGGQETQYF. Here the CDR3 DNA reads TGTGCCAGCAGCCAAGATCCCCAGGATGGAGGCCAAGAGACCCAGTACTTC.

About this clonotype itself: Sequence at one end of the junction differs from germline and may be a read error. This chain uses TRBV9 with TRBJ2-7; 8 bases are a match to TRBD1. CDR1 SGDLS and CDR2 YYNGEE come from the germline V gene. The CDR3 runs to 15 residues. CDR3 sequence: CVSSPPQGGLYEQYF. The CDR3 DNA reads TGTGTCAGCAGCCCCCCACAGGGGGGCCTCTACGAGCAGTACTTC.

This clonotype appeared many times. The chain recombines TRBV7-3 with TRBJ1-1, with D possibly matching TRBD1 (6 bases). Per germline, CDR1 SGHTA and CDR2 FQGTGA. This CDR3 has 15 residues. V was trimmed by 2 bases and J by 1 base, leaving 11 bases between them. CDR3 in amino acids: CASSLVAGANTEAFF. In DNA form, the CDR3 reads TGTGCCAGCAGCTTAGTGGCAGGGGCGAACACTGAAGCTTTCTTT. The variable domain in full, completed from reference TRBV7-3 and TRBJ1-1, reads GAGVSQTPSNKVTEKGKYVELRCDPISGHTALYWYRQSLGQGPEFLIYFQGTGAADDSGLPNDRFFAVRPEGSVSTLKIQRTERGDSAVYLCASSLVAGANTEAFFGQGTRLTVV.

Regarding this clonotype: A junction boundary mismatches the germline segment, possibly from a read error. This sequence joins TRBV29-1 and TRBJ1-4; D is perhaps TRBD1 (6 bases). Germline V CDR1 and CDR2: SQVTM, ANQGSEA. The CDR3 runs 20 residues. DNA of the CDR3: TGCGGCGTTGAAGATCCCGACCGAGGAGGGGGGGAAATGACATACGAAAAACTGTTTTTT. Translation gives CGVEDPDRGGGEMTYEKLFF.

This chain's CDR3 is CASSQGVYLNTEAFF. The CDR3 bases are TGTGCCAGCAGCCAAGGCGTGTATTTGAACACTGAAGCTTTCTTT. V gene TRBV3-1 combines with J gene TRBJ1-1, with D uncertain. V dropped 1 base and J dropped 0 bases, with 9 bases sitting between them. This CDR3 region has 15 residues. Germline CDR1 reads LGHDT; CDR2 reads YNNKEL (reference sequence).

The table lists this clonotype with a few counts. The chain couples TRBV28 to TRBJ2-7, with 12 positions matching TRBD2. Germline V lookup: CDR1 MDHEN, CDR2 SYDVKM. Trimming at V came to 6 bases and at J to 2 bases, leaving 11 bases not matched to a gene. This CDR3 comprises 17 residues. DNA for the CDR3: TGTGCCAGCAGCCCGCCCGGGACTAGCGGGTGGGCCTACGAGCAGTACTTC. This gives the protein CASSPPGTSGWAYEQYF.

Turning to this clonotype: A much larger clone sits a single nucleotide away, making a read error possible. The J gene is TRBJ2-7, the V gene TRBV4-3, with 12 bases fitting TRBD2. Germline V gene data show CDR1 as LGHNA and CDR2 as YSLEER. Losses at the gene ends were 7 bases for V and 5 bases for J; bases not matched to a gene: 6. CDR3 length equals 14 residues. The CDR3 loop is CASIRGLAGHEQYF. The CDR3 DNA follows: TGCGCCAGCATCCGTGGACTAGCGGGGCACGAGCAGTACTTC.

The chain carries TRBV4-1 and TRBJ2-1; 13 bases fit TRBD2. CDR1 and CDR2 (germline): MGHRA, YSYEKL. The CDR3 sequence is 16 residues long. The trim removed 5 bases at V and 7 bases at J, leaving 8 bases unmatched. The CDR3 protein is CASSSGTSGIGNEQFF. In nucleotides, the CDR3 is TGCGCCAGCAGCTCCGGGACTAGCGGGATCGGGAATGAGCAGTTCTTC.

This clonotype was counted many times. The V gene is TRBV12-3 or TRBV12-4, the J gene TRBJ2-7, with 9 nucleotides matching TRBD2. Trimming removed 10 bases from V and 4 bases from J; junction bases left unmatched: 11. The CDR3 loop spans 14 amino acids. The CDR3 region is CATGSSGIAYEQYF. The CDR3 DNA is TGTGCCACCGGGTCTAGCGGGATAGCGTACGAGCAGTACTTC.

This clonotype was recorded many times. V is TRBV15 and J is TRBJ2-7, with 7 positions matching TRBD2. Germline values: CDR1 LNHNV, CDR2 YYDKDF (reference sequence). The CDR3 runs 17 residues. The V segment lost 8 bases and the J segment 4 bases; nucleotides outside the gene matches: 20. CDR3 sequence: CATSPYGGSMPGYEQYF. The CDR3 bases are TGTGCCACCTCCCCCTATGGCGGGAGTATGCCAGGATACGAGCAGTACTTC.

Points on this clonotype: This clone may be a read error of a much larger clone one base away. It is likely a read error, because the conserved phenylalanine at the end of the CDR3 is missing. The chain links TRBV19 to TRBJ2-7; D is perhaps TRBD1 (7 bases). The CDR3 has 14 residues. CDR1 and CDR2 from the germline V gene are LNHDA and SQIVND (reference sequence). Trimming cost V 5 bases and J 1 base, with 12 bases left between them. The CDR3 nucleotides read TGTGCCAGTAGTGCGGGGACAGCATCCTACGAGCAGTACTAC. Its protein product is CASSAGTASYEQYY.

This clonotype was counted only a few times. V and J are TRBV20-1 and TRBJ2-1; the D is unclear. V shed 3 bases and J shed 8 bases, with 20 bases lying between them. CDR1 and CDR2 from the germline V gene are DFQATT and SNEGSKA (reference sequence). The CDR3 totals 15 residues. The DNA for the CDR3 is TGCAGTGCTAGGTCCCACGCCCGTATCACCGATGAGCAGTTCTTC. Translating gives CSARSHARITDEQFF.

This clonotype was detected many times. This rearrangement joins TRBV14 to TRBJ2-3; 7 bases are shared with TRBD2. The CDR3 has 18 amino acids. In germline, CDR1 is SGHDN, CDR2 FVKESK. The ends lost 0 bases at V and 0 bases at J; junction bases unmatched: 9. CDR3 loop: CASSQDFVREPSTDTQYF. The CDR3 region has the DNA TGTGCCAGCAGCCAAGATTTTGTGCGGGAGCCGAGCACAGATACGCAGTATTTT.

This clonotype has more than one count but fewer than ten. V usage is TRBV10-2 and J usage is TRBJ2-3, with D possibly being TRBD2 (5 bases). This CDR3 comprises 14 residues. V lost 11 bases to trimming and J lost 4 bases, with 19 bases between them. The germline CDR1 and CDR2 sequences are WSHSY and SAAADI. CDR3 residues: CASSPVLAPDTQYF. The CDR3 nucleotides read TGCGCCTCTAGCCCAGTACTGGCCCCAGATACGCAGTATTTT.

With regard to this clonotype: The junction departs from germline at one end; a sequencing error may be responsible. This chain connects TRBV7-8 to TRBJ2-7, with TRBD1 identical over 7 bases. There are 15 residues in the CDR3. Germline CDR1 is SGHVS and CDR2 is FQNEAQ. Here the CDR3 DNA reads TGTGCCAGCAGCTTAGACGGGACAGCTACCTACGGGCAGTACTTC. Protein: CASSLDGTATYGQYF.

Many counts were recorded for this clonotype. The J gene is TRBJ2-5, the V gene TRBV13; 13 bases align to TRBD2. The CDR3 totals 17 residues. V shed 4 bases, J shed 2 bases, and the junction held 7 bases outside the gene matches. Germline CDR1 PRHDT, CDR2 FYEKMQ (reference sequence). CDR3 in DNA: TGTGCCAGCAGCTCGAGGGAGGGACTAGCGGGACAAGAGACCCAGTACTTC. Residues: CASSSREGLAGQETQYF.

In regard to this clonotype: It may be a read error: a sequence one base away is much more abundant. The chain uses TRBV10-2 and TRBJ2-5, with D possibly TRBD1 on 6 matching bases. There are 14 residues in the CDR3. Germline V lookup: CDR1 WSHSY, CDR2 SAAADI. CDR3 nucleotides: TGCGCCAGCAGTGATTGGCAGGGGATAGAGACCCGGTACTTC. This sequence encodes CASSDWQGIETRYF.

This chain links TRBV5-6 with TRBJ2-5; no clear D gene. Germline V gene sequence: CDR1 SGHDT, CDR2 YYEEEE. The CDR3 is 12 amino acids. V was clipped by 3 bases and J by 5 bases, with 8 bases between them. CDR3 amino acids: CASSYPRETQYF. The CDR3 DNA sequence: TGTGCCAGCAGCTACCCGCGGGAGACCCAGTACTTC.

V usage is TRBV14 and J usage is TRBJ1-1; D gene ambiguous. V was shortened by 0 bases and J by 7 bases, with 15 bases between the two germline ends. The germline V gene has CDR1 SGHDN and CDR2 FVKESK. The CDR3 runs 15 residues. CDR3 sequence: CASSQDLAWQHEAFF. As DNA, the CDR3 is TGTGCCAGCAGCCAAGATCTTGCCTGGCAGCATGAAGCTTTCTTT. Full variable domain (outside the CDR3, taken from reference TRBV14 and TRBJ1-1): EAGVTQFPSHSVIEKGQTVTLRCDPISGHDNLYWYRRVMGKEIKFLLHFVKESKQDESGMPNNRFLAERTGGTYSTLKVQPAELEDSGVYFCASSQDLAWQHEAFFGQGTRLTVV.